This T cell receptor beta chain came from a study of blood T cell repertoires in COVID-19. Study at large: The study drew acute and convalescent COVID-19 samples from the United States, Italy and Spain. PBMCs, B-cell-depleted T cells, or T cells provided the cDNA or gDNA that made up the material.

Method: immunoSEQ multiplex PCR; TCRdb's copy keeps in-frame clones and lacks some. The sample includes more than 50,000 clones, 85% of them seen just once. Trimming removed 0 bases from V and 7 bases from J; junction bases left unmatched: 4. The CDR3 length is 14 residues. Germline-derived CDR1 and CDR2 are SGHNT and YYREEE (reference sequence). The origin of this receptor is a human donor in a cohort sampled during active COVID-19. Specimen: peripheral blood. This sequence joins TRBV5-4 and TRBJ2-5; TRBD2 agrees at 9 bases. The CDR3 nucleotides are TGTGCCAGCAGCTTGGAGGTAGCGGGGGCGACCCAGTACTTC. This codes for CASSLEVAGATQYF.